The 10 T cell receptor beta chains reported below all come from one sample, sequenced in a study of glioma-infiltrating T cells (dated by TCRdb to the mid-2010s). The run used an Illumina MiSeq. The iRepertoire nested amplicon-rescue multiplex PCR (arm-PCR) platform was used to amplify TCR alpha and beta CDR3 regions from RNA. TCRdb handled the public reads itself, with Q25 trimming in fastp and clone calling in MiXCR, and kept productive beta chains. Entries are consolidated by CDR3 protein sequence, retaining the most common genes and DNA. The sample yields about 99,000 distinct CDR3 sequences; around 31% were counted once. The ten most abundant clones make up 44% of the sample. Sequencing used glioma tissue, nonneoplastic brain tissue, or PBMCs (not recorded which). These receptors originate from a human donor with low-grade glioma or glioblastoma, undergoing nonglioma brain surgery, or in good health (not recorded which).

The V call is TRBV7-2, the J call TRBJ2-3, with D perhaps matching TRBD2 (7 bases). In germline, CDR1 is SGHTA, CDR2 FQGNSA. This CDR3 region has 18 residues. V was clipped by 6 bases and J by 4 bases, with 26 bases between them. The CDR3 protein is CASRPQVVGGAWADTQYF. The CDR3 region has the DNA TGTGCCAGCAGACCCCAGGTAGTGGGGGGGGCATGGGCAGATACGCAGTATTTT.

There are many counts of this clonotype. The V gene is TRBV7-8, the J gene TRBJ2-3, with 9 bases matching TRBD1. This CDR3 comprises 16 residues. Germline V CDR1 and CDR2: SGHVS, FQNEAQ. J lost 2 bases, V lost 3 bases, and 6 bases had no gene match. The CDR3 spells CASSFAGTGFTDTQYF. CDR3 nucleotide sequence: TGTGCCAGCAGCTTCGCCGGGACAGGGTTCACAGATACGCAGTATTTT.

Comments on this clonotype: One end of the junction does not line up with germline, which may come from a read error. The rearrangement links TRBV28 to TRBJ2-1, with D possibly TRBD2 on 6 matching bases. Germline CDR1 reads MDHEN; CDR2 reads SYDVKM. The length of the CDR3 is 15 residues. CDR3 sequence: CASSSVLGGNNKQFF. In DNA, the CDR3 is TGTGCCAGCAGCTCTGTCCTGGGGGGAAACAATAAGCAGTTCTTC.

This clonotype was counted at least ten times. The rearrangement links TRBV20-1 to TRBJ2-4; D call uncertain. The CDR3 extends over 16 amino acids. Per the germline V gene, CDR1 is DFQATT and CDR2 is SNEGSKA (reference sequence). Deletions cut 1 base from V and 0 bases from J, with 13 bases between. DNA of the CDR3: TGCAGTGCTAGAGGTCCCTCGCGGATAGCCAAAAACATTCAGTACTTC. Residues: CSARGPSRIAKNIQYF.

This clonotype was observed many times. The J gene is TRBJ1-2, the V gene TRBV29-1; no clear D gene. V was pared by 3 bases and J by 1 base, with 9 bases between. CDR3 length: 13 residues. CDR1 is SQVTM and CDR2 is ANQGSEA in the germline V gene. CDR3 in DNA: TGCAGCGTTGAGCTGACCGATAACTATGGCTACACCTTC. Its protein is CSVELTDNYGYTF. The full variable domain, with the rest looked up from reference TRBV29-1 and TRBJ1-2, is SAVISQKPSRDICQRGTSLTIQCQVDSQVTMMFWYRQQPGQSLTLIATANQGSEATYESGFVIDKFPISRPNLTFSTLTVSNMSPEDSSIYLCSVELTDNYGYTFGSGTRLTVV.

A note on this clonotype: Mismatch with germline at one junction end may stem from a read error. The chain carries TRBV5-1 and TRBJ2-3; the D is unclear. Germline V CDR1 and CDR2: SGHRS, YFSETQ. This CDR3 spans 13 amino acids. DNA for the CDR3: TGCGCCAGCGGCTTGGACGCCAGAAATACGCAGTATTTT. Protein sequence: CASGLDARNTQYF.

Points on this clonotype: Given a much more abundant clone one base away, this may be a read error. In nucleotides, the CDR3 is TGTGCCACCAGTGACAAAGAAACCTATGGCTACACCTTC. Protein: CATSDKETYGYTF. The chain is built from TRBV24-1 and TRBJ1-2; D call uncertain. CDR3 length: 13 residues. Germline CDR1 reads KGHDR; CDR2 reads SFDVKD. Trimming pared 4 bases from V and 4 bases from J, leaving 9 bases between.

The rearrangement links TRBV14 to TRBJ2-1; 7 bases fit TRBD2. Germline V gene data show CDR1 as SGHDN and CDR2 as FVKESK. The J segment lost 1 base and the V segment lost 2 bases, leaving 5 bases of the junction unmatched. The CDR3 loop spans 16 amino acids. The CDR3 DNA sequence: TGTGCCAGCAGCCAACTACCGGGGGGTTCCTACAATGAGCAGTTCTTC. Protein sequence: CASSQLPGGSYNEQFF.

A remark on this clonotype: The junction and the germline gene differ at one end; a read error may be behind it. The chain recombines TRBV18 with TRBJ2-7; 8 bases map to TRBD1. CDR1 KGHSH and CDR2 LQKENI come from the germline V gene. The length of the CDR3 is 16 residues. The CDR3 is CASSSINRDRPYGQYF. For the CDR3, the DNA is TGTGCCAGCTCGAGCATCAACCGGGACAGGCCCTACGGGCAGTACTTC.

Regarding this clonotype: This clone may be a read error of a much larger clone one base away. The rearrangement links TRBV7-9 to TRBJ2-7; D unclear. CDR1 SEHNR and CDR2 FQNEAQ come from the germline V gene (reference sequence). The CDR3 totals 14 residues. CDR3 residues: CARSLKGLVYEQYF. The CDR3 nucleotides are TGTGCCAGAAGCTTAAAAGGCCTCGTGTACGAGCAGTACTTC.